Each of the 22 T cell receptor beta chains below was sequenced from the same sample in a study of glioma-infiltrating T cells. TCR alpha and beta CDR3 regions were amplified from RNA using iRepertoire nested multiplex PCR. TCRdb passed the multiplex PCR reads through MiXCR, listing each CDR3 protein once. Here the sample spans 300,000 to 450,000 distinct CDR3 sequences, more than 35% being singletons. Source material: glioma tissue, nonneoplastic brain tissue, or PBMCs (not recorded which). The receptors derive from a human donor with low-grade glioma or glioblastoma, undergoing nonglioma brain surgery, or in good health (not recorded which).

This clonotype was seen a handful of times. The CDR3 nucleotides read TGTGCCAGCAGTTCCTCAGGGGATTTCTCCTACGAGCAGTACTTC. Its protein is CASSSSGDFSYEQYF. The chain uses TRBV28 and TRBJ2-7; weak D call: TRBD1 (6 bases). Germline V CDR1 and CDR2: MDHEN, SYDVKM. The V and J ends lost 4 bases and 0 bases respectively, with 13 bases between them. CDR3 length: 15 residues.

The chain couples TRBV7-6 to TRBJ2-1, with 8 bases lining up with TRBD2. The ends lost 5 bases at V and 9 bases at J; junction bases unmatched: 9. CDR3 length: 14 residues. Germline assignment: CDR1 SGHVS and CDR2 FNYEAQ. DNA of the CDR3: TGTGCCAGCAGCCGAAGTCGCGGGAGGATTGAGCAGTTCTTC. It specifies CASSRSRGRIEQFF.

About this clonotype: A much larger clone is a single base away; this may be a read error. Here the CDR3 reads CSAAVGKGTDTQYF. The CDR3 nucleotides read TGCAGTGCCGCGGTAGGAAAGGGGACAGATACGCAGTATTTT. This chain joins TRBV20-1 and TRBJ2-3, with D tentatively TRBD1 (5 bases). Trimming removed 6 bases from V and 3 bases from J, with 16 bases in between. This CDR3 contains 14 residues. Germline CDR1 is DFQATT and CDR2 is SNEGSKA (reference sequence).

This clonotype was seen a few times. The rearrangement links TRBV7-2 to TRBJ2-1; TRBD2 matches at 9 bases. The V and J ends lost 2 bases and 2 bases, in that order; junction bases with no gene match: 10. The V gene's germline CDR1 is SGHTA and CDR2 FQGNSA. This CDR3 has 18 residues. The CDR3 DNA follows: TGTGCCAGCAGCTTATGGCTAGCGGGGACCTGGACCTACAATGAGCAGTTCTTC. Translating it yields CASSLWLAGTWTYNEQFF.

This clonotype was counted only a few times. This chain connects TRBV20-1 to TRBJ1-5, with D hard to call. V was clipped by 6 bases and J by 7 bases, with 16 bases between them. The CDR3 loop spans 13 amino acids. Germline V gene lookup returns CDR1 DFQATT and CDR2 SNEGSKA (reference sequence). In nucleotides, the CDR3 is TGCAGTGCGGGAGGCGGGGTAGGGCAGCCCCAGCATTTT. Its translation: CSAGGGVGQPQHF.

The CDR3 nucleotides are TGTGCCAGCAGTGGCCCGAGACAGGGGAACTATAATTCACCCCTCCACTTT. Translation gives CASSGPRQGNYNSPLHF. The V and J genes are TRBV6-1 and TRBJ1-6, with 8 nucleotides matching TRBD1. The CDR3 has 17 amino acids. After removal of 4 bases from V and 3 bases from J, the junction contained 8 bases not matched to a gene. Germline assignment: CDR1 MNHNS and CDR2 SASEGT.

The sample holds one count of this clonotype. The J gene is TRBJ2-1, the V gene TRBV6-1; a possible D gene is TRBD1 (5 bases). Trimming shortened V by 6 bases and J by 6 bases, and 18 bases separated the two germline ends. The CDR3 is made up of 15 amino acids. Germline V lookup: CDR1 MNHNS, CDR2 SASEGT. The CDR3 DNA reads TGTGCCAGCAGACCCAGGCAGGGTAGGTTCAATGAGCAGTTCTTC. Translation: CASRPRQGRFNEQFF.

This clonotype appeared a single time. A junction boundary mismatches the germline segment, possibly from a read error. The chain couples TRBV10-3 to TRBJ2-5; D assignment may be TRBD1 or TRBD2 (7 bases each). Germline CDR1 ENHRY, CDR2 SYGVKD. This CDR3 is built from 11 residues. The CDR3: CGINSGGEQYF. CDR3 coding DNA: TGTGGCATCAACTCAGGGGGGGAGCAGTACTTC.

This clonotype was counted only a few times. The V call is TRBV4-2, the J call TRBJ2-7, with D perhaps TRBD2 (5 bases). The CDR3 totals 16 residues. CDR1 LGHNA and CDR2 YNFKEQ come from the germline V gene. V was clipped by 4 bases and J by 0 bases, with 16 bases between them. The CDR3 protein is CASSLTAGLLSYEQYF. The CDR3 nucleotides read TGTGCCAGCAGCCTTACCGCCGGACTCCTCTCCTACGAGCAGTACTTC.

Details on this clonotype: A clone one base away is much larger, so this may be a read error. The chain combines TRBV20-1 with TRBJ1-5; D not certain. The V and J ends lost 0 bases and 11 bases respectively, with 5 bases between them. CDR1 DFQATT and CDR2 SNEGSKA come from the germline V gene (reference sequence). CDR3 length: 10 amino acids. The CDR3 here is CSAREPTQHF. The CDR3 DNA reads as TGCAGTGCTAGAGAGCCGACCCAGCATTTT.

About this clonotype: A read error may account for a junction end that differs from germline. The chain employs TRBV27 and TRBJ2-1; D perhaps matches TRBD1 (5 bases). CDR1 is MNHEY, CDR2 SMNVEV, per germline (reference sequence). CDR3 size: 16 residues. The chain's CDR3 is CAISERQGAPPNEQFF. CDR3 in DNA: TGTGCCATCAGTGAAAGGCAGGGTGCCCCCCCCAATGAGCAGTTCTTC.

Notes on this clonotype: This clone may be a read error of a much larger clone one base away. The chain couples TRBV20-1 to TRBJ2-1; D is perhaps TRBD2 (6 bases). Germline V gene sequence: CDR1 DFQATT, CDR2 SNEGSKA (reference sequence). V was pared by 0 bases and J by 6 bases, with 12 bases between. The CDR3 is 14 residues long. In nucleotides, the CDR3 is TGCAGTGCTAGAGATCAAGTTAGCGGCAATGAGCAGTTCTTC. Translating gives CSARDQVSGNEQFF.

The table lists this clonotype with many counts. V is TRBV6-6 and J is TRBJ1-1; D unresolved. Trimming removed 0 bases at V and 4 bases at J, with 3 bases between. The CDR3 runs to 12 residues. Germline V CDR1 and CDR2: MNHNY, SVGAGI (reference sequence). The CDR3 bases are TGTGCCAGCAGTTACTCGTTCACTGAAGCTTTCTTT. It translates to CASSYSFTEAFF.

This clonotype showed up many times. The DNA for the CDR3 is TGTGCCAGCAGTGATACGGAGAACACTGAAGCTTTCTTT. It translates to CASSDTENTEAFF. This chain uses TRBV6-1 with TRBJ1-1, with D hard to call. This CDR3 is built from 13 residues. The germline V and J ends were trimmed by 3 bases and 1 base, with 6 bases remaining between them. CDR1 is MNHNS and CDR2 is SASEGT in the germline V gene.

This clonotype appeared many times. This chain joins TRBV6-1 and TRBJ2-7; D gene unclear. Germline V lookup: CDR1 MNHNS, CDR2 SASEGT. CDR3 length equals 14 residues. The V gene lost 5 bases and the J gene lost 0 bases, with 11 bases spanning the gap. The CDR3 DNA reads as TGTGCCAGCAGTCCAAGGGCCAGCTCCTACGAGCAGTACTTC. Encoded protein: CASSPRASSYEQYF.

This clonotype was counted only a few times. This chain joins TRBV18 and TRBJ1-1; TRBD1 matches 7 bases. This CDR3 is built from 15 residues. Germline V gene data show CDR1 as KGHSH and CDR2 as LQKENI. The trim removed 1 base at V and 3 bases at J, leaving 5 bases unmatched. The CDR3, as DNA: TGTGCCAGCTCACCACTGACAGGGTGGGACACTGAAGCTTTCTTT. Protein sequence: CASSPLTGWDTEAFF.

As regards this clonotype: A much larger clone lies a single base off, so this may be a read error. The chain joins TRBV6-2 or TRBV6-3 to TRBJ2-3; 12 positions agree with TRBD2. There are 17 residues in the CDR3. CDR1 MNHEY and CDR2 SVGEGT come from the germline V gene. For the CDR3, the DNA is TGTGCCAGCAGTTACCCCGGACTAGCGGGGAGCACAGATAGGCAGTATTTT. This codes for CASSYPGLAGSTDRQYF.

Worth noting for this clonotype: A read error may be the cause here, since a much bigger clone is one base away. The chain has TRBV7-2 and TRBJ2-3; D unresolved. The CDR3 is made up of 15 amino acids. Germline V gene data show CDR1 as SGHTA and CDR2 as FQGNSA. This chain's CDR3 is CAGSLRFSNTDTQYF. The CDR3 region has the DNA TGTGCCGGCAGCTTGAGGTTCTCCAACACAGATACGCAGTATTTT.

Concerning this clonotype: This may come from a read error, since a much larger clone is one base off. The V and J genes are TRBV28 and TRBJ2-7; TRBD2 matches 13 bases. Germline V gene sequence: CDR1 MDHEN, CDR2 SYDVKM. There are 15 residues in the CDR3. This CDR3 reads CASSSLAGGVYKQYF. The CDR3 DNA is TGTGCCAGCAGTTCACTAGCGGGAGGGGTCTACAAGCAGTACTTC.

This clonotype was detected once. The chain recombines TRBV7-2 with TRBJ2-7; TRBD2 aligns across 8 bases. Trimming removed 0 bases from V and 2 bases from J; junction bases left unmatched: 9. In germline, CDR1 is SGHTA, CDR2 FQGNSA. The length of the CDR3 is 17 residues. The CDR3 sequence: CASSLAPVVAGPYEQYF. CDR3 bases: TGTGCCAGCAGCTTAGCCCCGGTGGTAGCGGGGCCCTACGAGCAGTACTTC.

The V and J genes are TRBV29-1 and TRBJ2-7, with D perhaps TRBD1 or TRBD2 (5 bases each). The germline CDR1 and CDR2 sequences are SQVTM and ANQGSEA. V lost 8 bases and J 1 base, leaving 12 bases between the germline ends. CDR3 length: 12 residues. This CDR3 reads CSFSGPSYEQYF. CDR3 DNA: TGCAGCTTCTCGGGGCCGTCCTACGAGCAGTACTTC.

Notes on this clonotype: This may come from a read error, since a much larger clone is one base off. The gene calls are TRBV20-1 and TRBJ2-1, with a possible D match to TRBD2 (5 bases). In germline, CDR1 is DFQATT, CDR2 SNEGSKA (reference sequence). This CDR3 contains 14 residues. CDR3 sequence: CSASLAPNYNEEFF. The CDR3 DNA reads as TGCAGTGCTAGTCTAGCCCCGAACTACAATGAGGAGTTCTTC.